This passage covers 13 T cell receptor beta chains from one sample sequenced in a study of sequential checkpoint blockade in melanoma. Noted treatment: randomized to nivolumab then ipilimumab (arm A) or the reverse (arm B). Profiled with immunoSEQ multiplex PCR; TCRdb holds only in-frame clones, not every one. Among some 40,000 clones, approximately 91% were seen once, and the ten largest hold 9.5% to 15%. The input for sequencing was CD8+ T cells sorted from blood (inferred from file names), taken from a patient given nivolumab and ipilimumab in sequence. The receptors come from a human donor with melanoma.

The rearrangement links TRBV6-1 to TRBJ1-1; tentative D call: TRBD1 (5 bases). CDR1 MNHNS and CDR2 SASEGT come from the germline V gene. This CDR3 contains 14 residues. The V end lost 4 bases, the J end lost 4 bases, and 13 bases lay between the germline ends. The CDR3 loop is CASSALGGSTEAFF. CDR3 in DNA: TGTGCCAGCAGTGCGTTGGGGGGATCCACTGAAGCTTTCTTT.

The count of this clone is one. The chain links TRBV19 to TRBJ2-7, with a weak D call TRBD1 (6 bases). The CDR3 is 12 residues long. V was clipped by 5 bases and J by 2 bases, with 7 bases between them. Germline-derived CDR1 and CDR2 are LNHDA and SQIVND (reference sequence). The CDR3 nucleotides read TGTGCCAGTAGTGCAGGGGCCTACGAGCAGTACTTC. Its protein is CASSAGAYEQYF.

V gene TRBV30 combines with J gene TRBJ1-3, with 9 bases that match TRBD1. V lost 5 bases, J lost 0 bases, and 8 bases stayed unmatched. From germline, CDR1 is GTSNPN and CDR2 SVGIG (reference sequence). The CDR3 runs 16 residues. The CDR3 region has the DNA TGTGCCTGGGCGGATCTGGACAGGGGCTCTGGAAACACCATATATTTT. Its protein product is CAWADLDRGSGNTIYF. Filled out from reference TRBV30 and TRBJ1-3, the complete variable domain reads SQTIHQWPATLVQPVGSPLSLECTVEGTSNPNLYWYRQAAGRGLQLLFYSVGIGQISSEVPQNLSASRPQDRQFILSSKKLLLSDSGFYLCAWADLDRGSGNTIYFGEGSWLTVV.

The chain is built from TRBV7-3 and TRBJ2-1, with 9 nucleotides matching TRBD2. The V gene end was trimmed by 3 bases and the J gene end by 10 bases; junction bases not matched to a gene: 4. In germline, CDR1 is SGHTA, CDR2 FQGTGA. The CDR3 covers 13 residues. Here the CDR3 reads CASSLGLAGEQFF. CDR3 nucleotides: TGTGCCAGCAGCTTGGGGCTAGCGGGAGAGCAGTTCTTC.

The count of this clone is one. This chain joins TRBV4-2 and TRBJ2-3; 9 nucleotides align to TRBD2. Germline V gene sequence: CDR1 LGHNA, CDR2 YNFKEQ. CDR3 length equals 17 residues. With 0 bases clipped from V and 4 bases from J, the junction kept 8 bases outside the gene matches. DNA of the CDR3: TGTGCCAGCAGCCAAGATTATAGCGGGAGTTGGGCAGATACGCAGTATTTT. Its translation is CASSQDYSGSWADTQYF.

This clone has just a few counts. The rearrangement joins TRBV6-4 to TRBJ2-1; 8 bases fit TRBD2. Germline V gene data show CDR1 as MRHNA and CDR2 as SNTAGT. This CDR3 is built from 14 residues. Trimming removed 5 bases from V and 8 bases from J; junction bases left unmatched: 8. The DNA of the CDR3 is TGTGCCAGCAGTCCCGGGACTAGGAAAGATGAGCAGTTCTTC. Residues: CASSPGTRKDEQFF.

The V gene is TRBV5-4, the J gene TRBJ2-7; 9 positions agree with TRBD1. Trimming took 2 bases from V and 3 from J; bases not matched to a gene: 18. The CDR3 has 19 residues. In germline, CDR1 is SGHNT, CDR2 YYREEE (reference sequence). In DNA form, the CDR3 reads TGTGCCAGCAGCTTCCTACCGGGACAGGGCATTCGAATGCACTACGAGCAGTACTTC. Its translation: CASSFLPGQGIRMHYEQYF. The full variable domain, completed using reference TRBV5-4 and TRBJ2-7, is ETGVTQSPTHLIKTRGQQVTLRCSSQSGHNTVSWYQQALGQGPQFIFQYYREEENGRGNFPPRFSGLQFPNYSSELNVNALELDDSALYLCASSFLPGQGIRMHYEQYFGPGTRLTVT.

The sample holds a few counts of this clone. The genes are TRBV19 and TRBJ1-2, with 8 positions matching TRBD1. The CDR3 totals 14 residues. The germline V gene encodes CDR1 LNHDA and CDR2 SQIVND (reference sequence). V lost 7 bases to trimming and J lost 2 bases; unmatched junction nucleotides: 6. CDR3 DNA sequence: TGTGCCAGTACCCGGACAGGGACCAACTATGGCTACACCTTC. Encoded protein: CASTRTGTNYGYTF.

The rearrangement links TRBV10-2 to TRBJ2-7; D remains unclear. In germline, CDR1 is WSHSY, CDR2 SAAADI. The CDR3 has 11 amino acids. With 7 bases removed from V and 2 bases from J, the gap between germline ends came to 6 bases. The CDR3 reads CASTGTYEQYF. Written as DNA, the CDR3 is TGCGCCAGCACCGGTACCTACGAGCAGTACTTC.

This clone was found once. This sequence joins TRBV4-1 and TRBJ1-4, with TRBD1 as a possible D gene (5 bases). Germline V gene lookup returns CDR1 MGHRA and CDR2 YSYEKL. The CDR3 consists of 17 residues. Trimming cost V 4 bases and J 3 bases, with 18 bases left between them. The CDR3 DNA follows: TGCGCCAGCAGCCCCTTGGCGCTAACAGGTTCTAATGAAAAACTGTTTTTT. This codes for CASSPLALTGSNEKLFF.

The V and J genes are TRBV7-3 and TRBJ1-6; D remains unclear. Germline-derived CDR1 and CDR2 are SGHTA and FQGTGA. V was trimmed by 4 bases and J by 7 bases, leaving 5 bases between them. The CDR3 is 12 amino acids. For the CDR3, the DNA is TGTGCCAGCAGCTCCGGGAATTCACCCCTCCACTTT. This gives the protein CASSSGNSPLHF.

The chain links TRBV28 to TRBJ1-5, with D unresolved. V gave up 5 bases and J gave up 5 bases, with 22 bases separating them. Germline loops: CDR1 MDHEN, CDR2 SYDVKM. The CDR3 runs to 17 residues. The DNA for the CDR3 is TGTGCCAGCAGTCCTGAAGACACGATAGGCGATTATCAGCCCCAGCATTTT. Residues: CASSPEDTIGDYQPQHF. The whole variable domain, remainder taken from reference TRBV28 and TRBJ1-5, is DVKVTQSSRYLVKRTGEKVFLECVQDMDHENMFWYRQDPGLGLRLIYFSYDVKMKEKGDIPEGYSVSREKKERFSLILESASTNQTSMYLCASSPEDTIGDYQPQHFGDGTRLSIL.

This sequence joins TRBV9 and TRBJ2-3, with D perhaps TRBD2 (6 bases). The germline V gene has CDR1 SGDLS and CDR2 YYNGEE. V shed 0 bases and J shed 0 bases, with 8 bases lying between them. There are 15 residues in the CDR3. In DNA form, the CDR3 reads TGTGCCAGCAGCGTAGAGGCGGGGAGCACAGATACGCAGTATTTT. Protein product: CASSVEAGSTDTQYF.